This TCR beta chain was profiled in a study of cytomegalovirus exposure and HLA in healthy donors. Trimming left V 5 bases short and J 4 bases short, with 19 bases between. This CDR3 is built from 15 residues. Germline CDR1 and CDR2: SQVTM and ANQGSEA. PCR involved 60 Vbeta and 13 Jbeta primers. Repertoires were generated with immunoSEQ multiplex PCR, while TCRdb's copy carries only in-frame clones and drops some. This sample has around 99,000 clones; 69% occur once, and the top ten carry 5.4%. The study sampled nominally healthy donors, though unrecorded immune exposures were likely. The rearrangement links TRBV29-1 to TRBJ2-3; D might be TRBD2 (5 bases). The TCR was taken from a woman aged 70-85 years in good health and CMV-seropositive. The sequenced material came from PBMCs. The CDR3 nucleotides read TGCAGCGTTCGGGCTGGCGACCCCGGGGCAGATACGCAGTATTTT. Its translation is CSVRAGDPGADTQYF.